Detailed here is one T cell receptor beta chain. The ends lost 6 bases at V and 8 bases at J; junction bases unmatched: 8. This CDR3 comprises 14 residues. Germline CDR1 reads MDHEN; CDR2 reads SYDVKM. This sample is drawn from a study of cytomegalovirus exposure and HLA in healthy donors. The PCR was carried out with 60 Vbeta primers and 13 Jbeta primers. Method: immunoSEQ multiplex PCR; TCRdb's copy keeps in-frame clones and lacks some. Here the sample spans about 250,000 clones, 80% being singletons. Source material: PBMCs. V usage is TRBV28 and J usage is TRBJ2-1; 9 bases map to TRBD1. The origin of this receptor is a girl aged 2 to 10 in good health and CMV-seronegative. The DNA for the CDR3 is TGTGCCAGCAGATCCGACAGGGGGATGGATGAGCAGTTCTTC. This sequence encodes CASRSDRGMDEQFF.